Listed below are T cell receptor beta chains from one sample, sequenced in a study of blood T cell repertoires in COVID-19. Repertoires were generated with immunoSEQ multiplex PCR, while TCRdb's copy carries only in-frame clones and drops some. The data hold over 110,000 clones, with around 88% observed a single time. Sequenced material: peripheral blood. These receptors all stem from a human donor in a cohort sampled during active COVID-19. The conserved cysteine and the conserved F or W are not part of the CDR3 here. D genes are given only for firm matches. Expanded clones get a size class; other rows say once, few or many, or leave the size out.

j_gene | v_gene | d_gene | abundance | CDR3aa
TRBJ2-2 | TRBV9 | TRBD2 | NA | ASSVAGGVNTGELF
TRBJ1-4 | TRBV3-1/TRBV3-2 | NA | NA | ATQGRTNEKLF
TRBJ1-5 | TRBV6-5 | NA | NA | ASSRQANQPQH
TRBJ2-3 | TRBV5-1 | NA | few | ASSLRGSTDTQY
TRBJ1-6 | TRBV27 | NA | NA | ASRFSGSSYNSPLH
TRBJ2-7 | TRBV7-2 | TRBD2 | NA | ASSFGGGYEQY
TRBJ1-1 | TRBV5-6 | TRBD1 | NA | ASSRRDRQNTEAF
TRBJ2-7 | TRBV27 | NA | few | ASSAAYYRATYEQY
TRBJ1-1 | TRBV3-1/TRBV3-2 | NA | once | ASAAHEGTEAF
TRBJ2-5 | TRBV9 | NA | NA | ASSVSSWAETQY
TRBJ1-5 | TRBV6-5 | TRBD1 | few | ASSSRGFDSNQPQH
TRBJ2-6 | TRBV11-2 | TRBD1 | once | ASSSRQGPPVVLT
TRBJ2-7 | TRBV6-5 | TRBD1 | NA | ASSNRDRDEQY
TRBJ2-6 | TRBV7-3 | NA | NA | ASSLTSQLSGANVLT
TRBJ1-5 | TRBV12-3/TRBV12-4 | TRBD1 | few | ASSRGQGGPQH
TRBJ2-1 | TRBV2 | NA | NA | ASSVGRGSYNEQF
TRBJ1-2 | TRBV6-1 | NA | once | ASSDRLGGYT
TRBJ1-5 | TRBV27 | TRBD1 | NA | ASSSRQGSNQPQH
TRBJ1-6 | TRBV7-9 | TRBD1 | NA | ASSHRGTGYNSPLH
TRBJ1-2 | TRBV29-1 | NA | NA | SVGRRGAYGYT
TRBJ2-3 | TRBV6-5 | TRBD2 | NA | ASMFLAGTRLMD
TRBJ2-5 | TRBV7-9 | NA | NA | ASSNLAHDGETQY
TRBJ2-1 | TRBV24-1 | NA | NA | ATSDSVGGSYNEQF
TRBJ1-1 | TRBV5-1 | TRBD1 | once | ASSIGTGGVQDEAF
TRBJ1-3 | TRBV27 | NA | once | ASSATDSGNTIY
TRBJ1-1 | TRBV24-1 | NA | NA | ATSDEIRQGYTEAF
TRBJ1-2 | TRBV7-8 | TRBD1 | NA | ASSPGLRQGPQGGGYT
TRBJ2-3 | TRBV4-1 | TRBD2 | NA | ASSHPTSGTTDTQY
TRBJ2-3 | TRBV19 | TRBD1 | NA | ASRWDRASDTQY